The TCR beta chain under discussion was sequenced for a study of Graves' ophthalmopathy and Graves' hyperthyroidism. RNA transcripts were the source from which TCR beta CDR3 regions were amplified. Second-round multiplex PCR came after first-round RT-PCR with HTBI primers. In TCRdb, the multiplex PCR reads were re-called with MiXCR into one record per CDR3 protein. Here the sample spans hundreds of thousands of distinct CDR3 sequences, more than 20% being singletons. There are a few counts of this clonotype. The junction had 13 bases not matched to a gene; V was cut back by 5 bases and J by 0 bases. The CDR3 spans 19 residues. Germline V gene lookup returns CDR1 MNHEY and CDR2 SVGEGT.

The chain couples TRBV6-2 or TRBV6-3 to TRBJ2-7; 13 bases line up with TRBD2. This TCR came from a woman younger than 30 with stable Graves' hyperthyroidism. The specimen sequenced was peripheral blood. The CDR3 reads CASSPRLAGGYDSSYEQYF. CDR3 DNA sequence: TGTGCCAGCAGTCCTCGACTAGCGGGGGGCTATGACAGCTCCTACGAGCAGTACTTC.